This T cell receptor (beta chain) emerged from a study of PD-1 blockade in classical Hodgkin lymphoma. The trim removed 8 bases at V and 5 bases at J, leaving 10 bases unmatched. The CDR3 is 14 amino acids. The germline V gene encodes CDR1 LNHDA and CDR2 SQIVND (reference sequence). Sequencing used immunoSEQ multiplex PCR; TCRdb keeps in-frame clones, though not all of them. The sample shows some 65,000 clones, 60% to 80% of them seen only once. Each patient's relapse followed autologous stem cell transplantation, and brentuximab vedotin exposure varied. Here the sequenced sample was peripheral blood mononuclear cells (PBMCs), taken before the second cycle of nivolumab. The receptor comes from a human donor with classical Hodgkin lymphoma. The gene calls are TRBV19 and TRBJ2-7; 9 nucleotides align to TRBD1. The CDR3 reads CASGNVGTGNEQYF. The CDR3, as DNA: TGTGCCAGTGGGAACGTTGGGACAGGGAACGAGCAGTACTTC.